This T cell receptor beta chain was recovered during a study of shared clonotypes between healthy human individuals. Turning to the study itself: The cohort comprised a couple of women and a few men. Their ages spanned 18 to 49 years. Study conclusions and caveats: Richness estimates generally favored naive over memory subsets. Depth was large, yet rarefaction showed that sorted-subset sequencing was incomplete.

Positively selected for CCR7, the CD45RO-negative cells used as naive CD8 cells excluded terminally differentiated effector memory CD45RA+ cells. The table came from immunoSEQ multiplex PCR; TCRdb's copy has only in-frame clones and leaves some out. Among 550,000 to 600,000 clones listed, roughly 98% were seen once. Trimming took 5 bases from V and 6 from J, leaving 13 bases between them. The CDR3 consists of 13 residues. The germline V gene encodes CDR1 SGHAT and CDR2 FQNNGV. Details on this clone: What it recognizes is unknown.

This receptor was obtained from a man aged 25 to 40 in good health. Material for sequencing was naive CD8+ T cells sorted from blood. This chain connects TRBV11-2 to TRBJ1-2; D is unclear. The CDR3 here is CASSRSVADGYTF. Written as DNA, the CDR3 is TGTGCCAGCAGCCGATCCGTAGCGGATGGCTACACCTTC.